A single sample gave rise to the 32 T cell receptor beta chains below, sequenced in a study of blood T cells in healthy people across ages. Combining a sample-barcoded 5' primer with a J-beta primer mix, a second PCR ran for about 7 to 11 cycles. Each CDR3 protein gets one entry after TCRdb re-called the 5' RACE reads with MiXCR. This repertoire shows 1.5 million to 2 million distinct CDR3 sequences, 49% found once; its top ten account for roughly 2.1%. Sequenced: blood. Receptors were obtained from a woman aged 40-49 years in good health.

This clonotype turned up a few times. The rearrangement joins TRBV25-1 to TRBJ1-2; tentative D call: TRBD1 (6 bases). CDR1 is MGHDK and CDR2 is SYGVNS in the germline V gene. Between the trimmed V and J ends, which lost 1 base and 4 bases, there was a span of 16 bases. CDR3 length equals 16 residues. The CDR3 sequence is CASSEFDGGGSYGYTF. CDR3 DNA sequence: TGTGCCAGCAGTGAATTTGACGGGGGCGGCTCCTATGGCTACACCTTC.

This clonotype was picked up a small number of times. The rearrangement joins TRBV6-5 to TRBJ1-2; 11 bases match TRBD1. The CDR3 length is 15 residues. Per the germline V gene, CDR1 is MNHEY and CDR2 is SVGAGI. Trimming removed 4 bases from V and 4 bases from J; junction bases left unmatched: 5. The CDR3 nucleotides are TGTGCCAGCAGTTGGGGGACAGGGGGGACCTATGGCTACACCTTC. Translating gives CASSWGTGGTYGYTF.

This clonotype was seen a handful of times. The rearrangement joins TRBV13 to TRBJ2-3, with a possible D match to TRBD2 (6 bases). The CDR3 extends over 15 amino acids. V was shortened by 10 bases and J by 1 base, with 18 bases between the two germline ends. Germline-derived CDR1 and CDR2 are PRHDT and FYEKMQ (reference sequence). CDR3 coding DNA: TGTGCCATCCGGGAGACCTCCCGGGGCACAGATACGCAGTATTTT. The encoded protein is CAIRETSRGTDTQYF. Full variable domain (remainder filled in from reference TRBV13 and TRBJ2-3): AAGVIQSPRHLIKEKRETATLKCYPIPRHDTVYWYQQGPGQDPQFLISFYEKMQSDKGSIPDRFSAQQFSDYHSELNMSSLELGDSALYFCAIRETSRGTDTQYFGPGTRLTVL.

The chain carries TRBV4-1 and TRBJ2-1; D remains ambiguous. The CDR3 is 18 residues long. Per the germline V gene, CDR1 is MGHRA and CDR2 is YSYEKL. V was trimmed by 0 bases and J by 0 bases, leaving 15 bases between them. CDR3: CASSQDLKLKSSYNEQFF. Written as DNA, the CDR3 is TGCGCCAGCAGCCAAGATTTGAAGCTAAAGAGCTCCTACAATGAGCAGTTCTTC.

V usage is TRBV28 and J usage is TRBJ2-7; maybe TRBD1 (6 bases). CDR3 length: 13 residues. Germline CDR1 MDHEN, CDR2 SYDVKM. V lost 5 bases and J lost 2, with 10 bases in between. The CDR3 protein is CASSARGPYEQYF. The DNA for the CDR3 is TGTGCCAGCAGTGCCAGGGGCCCCTACGAGCAGTACTTC.

This clonotype turned up a few times. The chain joins TRBV28 to TRBJ1-2; D remains ambiguous. CDR3 length: 14 amino acids. Between the trimmed V and J ends, which lost 5 bases and 0 bases, there was a span of 10 bases. Germline V gene data show CDR1 as MDHEN and CDR2 as SYDVKM. In DNA, the CDR3 is TGTGCCAGCAGTCCTGGGTCGTCTAACTATGGCTACACCTTC. Translation: CASSPGSSNYGYTF.

The V call is TRBV20-1, the J call TRBJ2-7; 9 positions agree with TRBD1. The V gene's germline CDR1 is DFQATT and CDR2 SNEGSKA (reference sequence). This CDR3 is 14 amino acids long. V lost 5 bases and J lost 1; bases outside the gene matches: 6. DNA of the CDR3: TGCAGTGCTTACCGACAGGGGGTATCCTACGAGCAGTACTTC. Amino acid sequence: CSAYRQGVSYEQYF.

The genes are TRBV6-5 and TRBJ1-2; 7 bases fit TRBD1. V shed 5 bases, J shed 3 bases, and the junction held 9 bases outside the gene matches. The CDR3 has 15 amino acids. Germline CDR1 and CDR2: MNHEY and SVGAGI. The CDR3 coding sequence is TGTGCCAGCAGTCCCACCGGGACAGTCCACTATGGCTACACCTTC. Its protein is CASSPTGTVHYGYTF.

This sequence joins TRBV11-2 and TRBJ2-4, with D uncertain. CDR3 length: 11 residues. The ends were cut back, 2 bases at V and 12 bases at J, with 8 bases in the middle. The V gene's germline CDR1 is SGHAT and CDR2 FQNNGV. The DNA of the CDR3 is TGTGCCAGCAGCTTAACGGCGGCTCAGTACTTC. Its translation: CASSLTAAQYF.

This clonotype has a handful of counts. V gene TRBV6-2 or TRBV6-3 combines with J gene TRBJ2-7; D is possibly TRBD1 or TRBD2 (5 bases each). CDR1 is MNHEY, CDR2 SVGEGT, per germline. This CDR3 spans 13 amino acids. Trimming removed 8 bases from V and 0 bases from J, with 11 bases in between. This CDR3 is CASEGSPSYEQYF. In nucleotides, the CDR3 is TGTGCCAGCGAGGGGTCGCCCTCCTACGAGCAGTACTTC.

The genes are TRBV5-1 and TRBJ2-3; the match to TRBD1 covers 8 bases. The CDR3 is 16 residues long. The V and J ends lost 4 bases and 1 base, in that order; junction bases with no gene match: 8. The germline V gene encodes CDR1 SGHRS and CDR2 YFSETQ. CDR3 DNA sequence: TGCGCCAGCAGCCATGGACAGGGAGTAGGCACAGATACGCAGTATTTT. Translating it yields CASSHGQGVGTDTQYF.

A single count supports this clonotype. The V call is TRBV7-3, the J call TRBJ2-1, with 7 nucleotides matching TRBD2. Germline CDR1 and CDR2: SGHTA and FQGTGA. This CDR3 is built from 16 residues. V trimming: 0 bases; J trimming: 3 bases; junction bases outside the gene matches: 5. CDR3 sequence: CASSLTGRVDYNEQFF. Here the CDR3 DNA reads TGTGCCAGCAGCTTAACGGGGAGGGTGGACTACAATGAGCAGTTCTTC.

The chain carries TRBV7-2 and TRBJ2-3; 9 positions agree with TRBD2. From germline, CDR1 is SGHTA and CDR2 FQGNSA. The CDR3 is made up of 17 amino acids. V was pared by 1 base and J by 4 bases, with 9 bases of the junction left unmatched. The CDR3 region is CASSLGPSGAGADTQYF. In DNA form, the CDR3 reads TGTGCCAGCAGCTTAGGGCCTAGCGGGGCTGGCGCAGATACGCAGTATTTT.

The chain links TRBV4-2 to TRBJ2-1; no clear D gene. V was trimmed by 0 bases and J by 2 bases, leaving 8 bases between them. Germline CDR1 LGHNA, CDR2 YNFKEQ. The CDR3 is 15 amino acids. The CDR3 DNA follows: TGTGCCAGCAGCCAAGATCAAGCGACCTACAATGAGCAGTTCTTC. It yields the protein CASSQDQATYNEQFF.

This clonotype was recorded a few times. V and J are TRBV7-2 and TRBJ2-5, with D hard to call. V was clipped by 1 base and J by 5 bases, with 8 bases between them. There are 13 residues in the CDR3. Germline CDR1 is SGHTA and CDR2 is FQGNSA. The CDR3 sequence is CASSLEFMETQYF. DNA for the CDR3: TGTGCCAGCAGCTTAGAGTTTATGGAGACCCAGTACTTC.

V usage is TRBV7-2 and J usage is TRBJ1-2; 7 positions match TRBD1. Germline lookup yields CDR1 SGHTA and CDR2 FQGNSA. The CDR3 runs 14 residues. J was trimmed by 8 bases and V by 4 bases; bases with no gene match: 10. CDR3 sequence reads: CASSYREGAGGYTF. The CDR3, as DNA: TGTGCCAGCAGCTATCGGGAGGGGGCCGGGGGCTACACCTTC. Filled out from reference TRBV7-2 and TRBJ1-2, the complete variable domain reads GAGVSQSPSNKVTEKGKDVELRCDPISGHTALYWYRQSLGQGLEFLIYFQGNSAPDKSGLPSDRFSAERTGGSVSTLTIQRTQQEDSAVYLCASSYREGAGGYTFGSGTRLTVV.

Remarks on this clonotype: An end of the junction differs from the germline gene, which may be a read error. The V call is TRBV4-3, the J call TRBJ1-6, with TRBD1 identical over 9 bases. The CDR3 loop spans 17 amino acids. Germline CDR1 is LGHNA and CDR2 is YSLEER. CDR3 nucleotide sequence: TGCGCCGGCAGCCAAGTCCCTGAGGGACAGGGAATCTCACCCCTCCACTTT. Amino acids: CAGSQVPEGQGISPLHF.

The gene calls are TRBV29-1 and TRBJ1-2, with no clear D. The CDR3 loop spans 14 amino acids. Per germline, CDR1 SQVTM and CDR2 ANQGSEA. V gave up 6 bases and J gave up 7 bases, with 21 bases separating them. The CDR3 sequence is CSVQPGRGVGGYTF. The DNA for the CDR3 is TGCAGCGTACAACCAGGAAGAGGAGTGGGTGGCTACACCTTC.

The chain is built from TRBV29-1 and TRBJ1-1, with TRBD1 as a possible D gene (6 bases). The CDR3 runs to 13 residues. Germline V CDR1 and CDR2: SQVTM, ANQGSEA. Trimming shortened V by 6 bases and J by 0 bases, and 11 bases separated the two germline ends. CDR3 nucleotide sequence: TGCAGCGTCTCAGGGGTATTGAACACTGAAGCTTTCTTT. Translating gives CSVSGVLNTEAFF.

J is TRBJ2-7 and V is TRBV15, with 8 bases that match TRBD1. Germline V gene data show CDR1 as LNHNV and CDR2 as YYDKDF (reference sequence). The CDR3 extends over 17 amino acids. The ends lost 0 bases at V and 3 bases at J; junction bases unmatched: 10. CDR3 residues: CATSRDVGTGEFYEQYF. The CDR3 DNA follows: TGTGCCACCAGCAGAGATGTCGGGACAGGAGAATTCTACGAGCAGTACTTC.

The table lists this clonotype with a few counts. The gene calls are TRBV29-1 and TRBJ1-2, with TRBD1 matching 8 bases. Germline assignment: CDR1 SQVTM and CDR2 ANQGSEA. The CDR3 contains 17 residues. The V segment lost 3 bases and the J segment 3 bases; nucleotides outside the gene matches: 15. The DNA of the CDR3 is TGCAGCGTTGAGGTGGCGAGGGGGGGGACAGGACACTATGGCTACACCTTC. Encoded protein: CSVEVARGGTGHYGYTF.

A few counts support this clonotype. V and J are TRBV7-2 and TRBJ1-6, with no clear D. V lost 3 bases and J lost 2, with 8 bases in between. The CDR3 sequence is 15 residues long. Germline V gene data show CDR1 as SGHTA and CDR2 as FQGNSA. As DNA, the CDR3 is TGTGCCAGCAGCTTTAGAAACCCCTATAATTCACCCCTCCACTTT. This encodes CASSFRNPYNSPLHF.

This chain uses TRBV27 with TRBJ2-1, with 10 bases that match TRBD2. The CDR3 consists of 16 residues. The V segment lost 7 bases and the J segment 9 bases; nucleotides outside the gene matches: 15. CDR1 is MNHEY, CDR2 SMNVEV, per germline (reference sequence). CDR3: CASTTFSSGLAPEQFF. The CDR3 DNA follows: TGTGCCAGCACTACCTTTTCCTCGGGACTAGCGCCTGAGCAGTTCTTC.

This clonotype came up a few times. The V call is TRBV6-1, the J call TRBJ1-2; no clear D. This CDR3 is built from 11 residues. V gave up 6 bases and J gave up 8 bases, with 10 bases separating them. Per the germline V gene, CDR1 is MNHNS and CDR2 is SASEGT. The CDR3 spells CASRGPGGYTF. The CDR3 region has the DNA TGTGCCAGCAGAGGCCCCGGGGGCTACACCTTC.

With regard to this clonotype: One end of the junction does not line up with germline, which may come from a read error. The chain is built from TRBV5-1 and TRBJ1-2; D unresolved. CDR1 is SGHRS and CDR2 is YFSETQ in the germline V gene. This CDR3 has 14 amino acids. The DNA of the CDR3 is TGCGCCAGCAGCCCCCAGAAAGCTAACTGTGGCTACACCTTC. This codes for CASSPQKANCGYTF.

This clonotype was picked up a small number of times. The genes are TRBV5-1 and TRBJ2-7; 7 nucleotides align to TRBD1. This CDR3 comprises 14 residues. CDR1 and CDR2 from the germline V gene are SGHRS and YFSETQ. V dropped 4 bases and J dropped 5; count of bases not matched to a gene: 9. For the CDR3, the DNA is TGCGCCAGCAGCCCACAGGGGAAGAATGACGAGCAGTACTTC. Its protein is CASSPQGKNDEQYF.

The chain is built from TRBV27 and TRBJ1-5, with D perhaps TRBD1 (5 bases). The CDR3 has 17 residues. V lost 0 bases to trimming and J lost 0 bases, with 12 bases between them. Germline loops: CDR1 MNHEY, CDR2 SMNVEV (reference sequence). The CDR3 loop is CASSLSRTLHSNQPQHF. The DNA of the CDR3 is TGTGCCAGCAGTTTATCAAGGACACTACATAGCAATCAGCCCCAGCATTTT.

The chain links TRBV20-1 to TRBJ1-6; D unclear. Per the germline V gene, CDR1 is DFQATT and CDR2 is SNEGSKA (reference sequence). This CDR3 has 15 amino acids. Trimming removed 6 bases from V and 2 bases from J, with 14 bases in between. The CDR3 spells CSANRGSAYNSPLHF. CDR3 in DNA: TGCAGTGCGAACCGAGGGTCAGCCTATAATTCACCCCTCCACTTT.

The chain joins TRBV7-2 to TRBJ2-5; no clear D. The CDR3 consists of 13 residues. Between the trimmed V and J ends, which lost 2 bases and 6 bases, there was a span of 10 bases. Germline V gene sequence: CDR1 SGHTA, CDR2 FQGNSA. As DNA, the CDR3 is TGTGCCAGCAGCTTAAGCCTAGAAAAGACCCAGTACTTC. This translates into CASSLSLEKTQYF.

This sequence joins TRBV18 and TRBJ2-3; no firm D call. Looked up from germline, CDR1 is KGHSH and CDR2 is LQKENI. Trimming left V 5 bases short and J 2 bases short, with 11 bases between. The CDR3 is 14 amino acids. The CDR3 coding sequence is TGTGCCAGCTCATCCAGGAATCCCACAGATACGCAGTATTTT. This encodes CASSSRNPTDTQYF.

The V and J genes are TRBV10-3 and TRBJ2-5, with 10 bases identical to TRBD1. J lost 4 bases, V lost 5 bases, and 7 bases had no gene match. Germline CDR1 reads ENHRY; CDR2 reads SYGVKD. The CDR3 consists of 15 residues. CDR3 loop: CAISRTGGSSETQYF. CDR3 in DNA: TGTGCCATCAGTCGGACAGGGGGGAGTTCAGAGACCCAGTACTTC.

This chain uses TRBV20-1 with TRBJ2-5, with D possibly TRBD2 on 5 matching bases. Germline assignment: CDR1 DFQATT and CDR2 SNEGSKA (reference sequence). The ends were cut back, 1 base at V and 1 base at J, with 10 bases in the middle. The CDR3 consists of 14 residues. The CDR3 spells CSARGTPPQETQYF. Here the CDR3 DNA reads TGCAGTGCTAGAGGGACTCCTCCCCAAGAGACCCAGTACTTC.